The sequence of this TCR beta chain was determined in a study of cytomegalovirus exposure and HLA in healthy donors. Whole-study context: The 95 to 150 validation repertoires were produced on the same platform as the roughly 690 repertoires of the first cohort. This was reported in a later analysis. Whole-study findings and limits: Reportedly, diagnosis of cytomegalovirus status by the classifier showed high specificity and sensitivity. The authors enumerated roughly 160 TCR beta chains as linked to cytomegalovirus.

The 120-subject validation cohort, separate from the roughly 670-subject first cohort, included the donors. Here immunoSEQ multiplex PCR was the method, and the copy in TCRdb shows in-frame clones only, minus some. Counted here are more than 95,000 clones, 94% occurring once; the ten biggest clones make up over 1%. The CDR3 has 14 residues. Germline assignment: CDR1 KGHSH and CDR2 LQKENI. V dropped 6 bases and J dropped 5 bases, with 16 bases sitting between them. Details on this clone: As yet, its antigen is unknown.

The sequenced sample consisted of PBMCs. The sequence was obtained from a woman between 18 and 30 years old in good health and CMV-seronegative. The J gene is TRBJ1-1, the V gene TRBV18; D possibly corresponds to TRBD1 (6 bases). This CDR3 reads CASSPRGGVTEAFF. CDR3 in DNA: TGTGCCAGCTCCCCTCGAGGGGGGGTGACTGAAGCTTTCTTT.